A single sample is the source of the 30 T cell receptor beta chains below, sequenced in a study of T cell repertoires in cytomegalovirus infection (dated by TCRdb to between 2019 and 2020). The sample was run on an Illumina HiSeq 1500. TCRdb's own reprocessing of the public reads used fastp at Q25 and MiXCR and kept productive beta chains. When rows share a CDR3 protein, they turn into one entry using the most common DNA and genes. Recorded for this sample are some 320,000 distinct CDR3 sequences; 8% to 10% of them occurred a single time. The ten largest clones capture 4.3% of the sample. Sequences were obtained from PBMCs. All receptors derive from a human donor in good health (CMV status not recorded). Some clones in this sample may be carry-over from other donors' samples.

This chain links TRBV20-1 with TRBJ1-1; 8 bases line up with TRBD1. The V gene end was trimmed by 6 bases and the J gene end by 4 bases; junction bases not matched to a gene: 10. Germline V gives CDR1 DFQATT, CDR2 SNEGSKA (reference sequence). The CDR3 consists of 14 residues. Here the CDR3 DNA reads TGCAGTGCCAGGGGGCAGCCGGCGGGCACTGAAGCTTTCTTT. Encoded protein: CSARGQPAGTEAFF.

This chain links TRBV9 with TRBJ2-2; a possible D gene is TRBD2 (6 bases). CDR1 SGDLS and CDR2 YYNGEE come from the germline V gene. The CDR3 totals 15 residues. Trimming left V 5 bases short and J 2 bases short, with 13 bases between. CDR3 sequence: CASSRGDLNTGELFF. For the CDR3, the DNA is TGTGCCAGCAGTCGCGGGGATCTAAACACCGGGGAGCTGTTTTTT.

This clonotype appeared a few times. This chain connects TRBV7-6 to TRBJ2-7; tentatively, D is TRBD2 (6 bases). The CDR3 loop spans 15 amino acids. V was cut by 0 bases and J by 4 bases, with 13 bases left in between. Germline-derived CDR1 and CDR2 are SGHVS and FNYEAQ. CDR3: CASSLAGIGRYEQYF. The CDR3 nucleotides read TGTGCCAGCAGCTTAGCGGGGATCGGGAGATACGAGCAGTACTTC.

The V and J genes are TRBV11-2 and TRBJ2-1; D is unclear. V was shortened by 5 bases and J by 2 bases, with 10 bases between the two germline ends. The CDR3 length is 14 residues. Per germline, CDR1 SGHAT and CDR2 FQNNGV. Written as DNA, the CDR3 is TGTGCCAGCAGCCTTCACGGTACCTACAATGAGCAGTTCTTC. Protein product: CASSLHGTYNEQFF.

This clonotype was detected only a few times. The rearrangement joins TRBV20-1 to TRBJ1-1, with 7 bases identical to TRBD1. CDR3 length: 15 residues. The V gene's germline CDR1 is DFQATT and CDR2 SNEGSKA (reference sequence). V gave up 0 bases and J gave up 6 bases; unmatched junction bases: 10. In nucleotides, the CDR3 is TGCAGTGCTAGAGATCGGACAGGTAGTTTACCTGAAGCTTTCTTT. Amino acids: CSARDRTGSLPEAFF.

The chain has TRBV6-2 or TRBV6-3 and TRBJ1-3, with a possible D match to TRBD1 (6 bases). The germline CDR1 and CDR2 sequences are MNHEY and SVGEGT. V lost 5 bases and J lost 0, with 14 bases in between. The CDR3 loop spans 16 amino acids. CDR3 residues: CASSPRDTRSGNTIYF. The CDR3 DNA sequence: TGTGCCAGCAGTCCACGGGACACCCGCTCTGGAAACACCATATATTTT.

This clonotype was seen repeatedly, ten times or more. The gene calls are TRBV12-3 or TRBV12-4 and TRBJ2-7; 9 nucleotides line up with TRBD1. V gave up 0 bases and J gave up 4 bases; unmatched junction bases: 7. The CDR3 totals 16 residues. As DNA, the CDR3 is TGTGCCAGCAGTTTAGCTGTAGGACAGGGGAATTACGAGCAGTACTTC. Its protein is CASSLAVGQGNYEQYF.

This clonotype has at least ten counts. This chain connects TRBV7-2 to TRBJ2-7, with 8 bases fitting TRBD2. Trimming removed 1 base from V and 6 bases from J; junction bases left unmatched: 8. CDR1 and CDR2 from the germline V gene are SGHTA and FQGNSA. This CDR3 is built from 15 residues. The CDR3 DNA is TGTGCCAGCAGCTTAGACGGGGGGGGCAGACGCGAGCAGTACTTC. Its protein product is CASSLDGGGRREQYF.

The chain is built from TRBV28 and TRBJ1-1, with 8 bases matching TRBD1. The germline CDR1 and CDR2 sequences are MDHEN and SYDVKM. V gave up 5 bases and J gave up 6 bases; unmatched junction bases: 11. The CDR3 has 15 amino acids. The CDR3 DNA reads TGTGCCAGCAGTGAATGGCAGGGGGCTCCCGCTGAAGCTTTCTTT. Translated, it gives CASSEWQGAPAEAFF.

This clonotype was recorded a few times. The CDR3: CASSNGPDRRQYF. The CDR3 coding sequence is TGTGCCAGCAGCAACGGCCCCGACCGAAGGCAGTATTTT. The chain recombines TRBV7-3 with TRBJ2-3; D gene ambiguous. The CDR3 runs 13 residues. Trimming stripped 5 bases from V and 11 bases from J, with 17 bases between. Germline loops: CDR1 SGHTA, CDR2 FQGTGA. Based on the CDR3 plus reference TRBV7-3 and TRBJ2-3, the full variable domain is GAGVSQTPSNKVTEKGKYVELRCDPISGHTALYWYRQSLGQGPEFLIYFQGTGAADDSGLPNDRFFAVRPEGSVSTLKIQRTERGDSAVYLCASSNGPDRRQYFGPGTRLTVL.

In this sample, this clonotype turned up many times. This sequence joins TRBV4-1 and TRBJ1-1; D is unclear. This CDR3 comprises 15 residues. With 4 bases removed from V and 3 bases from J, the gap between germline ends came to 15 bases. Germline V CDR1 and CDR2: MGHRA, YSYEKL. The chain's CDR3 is CASSRVGVVDTEAFF. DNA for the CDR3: TGCGCCAGCAGCCGAGTCGGGGTCGTGGACACTGAAGCTTTCTTT.

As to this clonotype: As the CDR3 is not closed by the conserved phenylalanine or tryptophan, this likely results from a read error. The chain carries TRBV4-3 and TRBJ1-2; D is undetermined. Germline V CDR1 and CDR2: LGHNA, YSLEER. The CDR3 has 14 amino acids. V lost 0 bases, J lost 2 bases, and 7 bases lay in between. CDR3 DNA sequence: TGCGCCAGCAGCCAAGATGGAGGGAACTATGGCTACACCATC. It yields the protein CASSQDGGNYGYTI.

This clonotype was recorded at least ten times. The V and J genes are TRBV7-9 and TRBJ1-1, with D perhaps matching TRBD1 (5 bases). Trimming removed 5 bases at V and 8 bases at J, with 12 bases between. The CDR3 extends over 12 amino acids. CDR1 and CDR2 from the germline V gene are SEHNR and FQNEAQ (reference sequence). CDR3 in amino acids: CASSLRDHEAFF. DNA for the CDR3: TGTGCCAGCAGCCTCCGGGACCACGAAGCTTTCTTT. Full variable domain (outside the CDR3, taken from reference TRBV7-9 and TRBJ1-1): DTGVSQNPRHKITKRGQNVTFRCDPISEHNRLYWYRQTLGQGPEFLTYFQNEAQLEKSRLLSDRFSAERPKGSFSTLEIQRTEQGDSAMYLCASSLRDHEAFFGQGTRLTVV.

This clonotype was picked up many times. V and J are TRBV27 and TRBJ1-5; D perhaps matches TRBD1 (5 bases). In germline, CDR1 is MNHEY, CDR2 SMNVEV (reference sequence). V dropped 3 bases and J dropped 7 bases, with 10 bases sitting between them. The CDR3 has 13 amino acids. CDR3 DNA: TGTGCCAGCAGTTTTCAGGGAGACCAGCCCCAGCATTTT. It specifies CASSFQGDQPQHF.

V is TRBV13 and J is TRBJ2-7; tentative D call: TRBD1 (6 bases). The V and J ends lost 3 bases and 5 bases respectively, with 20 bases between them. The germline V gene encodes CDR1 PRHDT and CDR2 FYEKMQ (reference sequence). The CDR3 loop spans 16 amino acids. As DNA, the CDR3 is TGTGCCAGCAGCTTCGCCCTGGAGTCAGGGGTCCACGAGCAGTACTTC. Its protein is CASSFALESGVHEQYF.

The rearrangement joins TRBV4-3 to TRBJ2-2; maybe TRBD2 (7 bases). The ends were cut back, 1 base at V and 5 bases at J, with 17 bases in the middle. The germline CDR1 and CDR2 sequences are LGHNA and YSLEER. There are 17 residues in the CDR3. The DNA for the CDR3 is TGCGCCAGCAGCCAAGGGGTGGGGGGGGCGCAAACCGGGGAGCTGTTTTTT. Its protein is CASSQGVGGAQTGELFF.

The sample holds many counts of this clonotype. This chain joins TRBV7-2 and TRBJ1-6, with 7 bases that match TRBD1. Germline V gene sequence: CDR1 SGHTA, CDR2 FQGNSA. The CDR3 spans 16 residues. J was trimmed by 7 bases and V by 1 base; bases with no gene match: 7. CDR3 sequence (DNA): TGTGCCAGCAGCTTAGAACAGGGGACGGCGAATTCACCCCTCCACTTT. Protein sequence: CASSLEQGTANSPLHF.

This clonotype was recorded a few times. CDR3: CASRGFQGLNTEAFF. CDR3 sequence (DNA): TGTGCCAGCAGAGGTTTTCAGGGGTTGAACACTGAAGCTTTCTTT. The V and J genes are TRBV12-3 or TRBV12-4 and TRBJ1-1; perhaps TRBD1 as D (6 bases). The CDR3 is 15 residues long. V was shortened by 6 bases and J by 0 bases, with 14 bases between the two germline ends.

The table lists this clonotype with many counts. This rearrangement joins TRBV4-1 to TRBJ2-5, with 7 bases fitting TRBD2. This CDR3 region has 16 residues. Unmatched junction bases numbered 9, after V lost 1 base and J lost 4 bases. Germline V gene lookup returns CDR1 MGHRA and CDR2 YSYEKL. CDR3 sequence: CASSQVLAGEGETQYF. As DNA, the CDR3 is TGCGCCAGCAGCCAAGTACTCGCGGGGGAAGGAGAGACCCAGTACTTC.

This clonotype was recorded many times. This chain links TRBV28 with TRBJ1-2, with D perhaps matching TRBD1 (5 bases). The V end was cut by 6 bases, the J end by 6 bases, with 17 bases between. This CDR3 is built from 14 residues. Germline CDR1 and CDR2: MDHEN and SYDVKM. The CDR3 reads CASRSPGRHHGYTF. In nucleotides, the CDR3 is TGTGCCAGCAGATCTCCGGGACGGCACCATGGCTACACCTTC.

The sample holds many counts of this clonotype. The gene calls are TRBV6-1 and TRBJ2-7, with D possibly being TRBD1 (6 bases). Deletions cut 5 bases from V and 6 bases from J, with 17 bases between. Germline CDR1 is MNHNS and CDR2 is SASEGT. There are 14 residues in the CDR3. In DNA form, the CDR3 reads TGTGCCAGCAGTCCCCGGGACACTCTGGGCGAGCAGTACTTC. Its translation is CASSPRDTLGEQYF.

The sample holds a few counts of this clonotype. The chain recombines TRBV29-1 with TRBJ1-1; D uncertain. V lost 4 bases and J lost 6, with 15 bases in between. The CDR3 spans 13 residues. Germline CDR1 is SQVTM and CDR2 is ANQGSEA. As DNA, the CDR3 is TGCAGCGTTGTGGTGCACCCCGGTCCTGAAGCTTTCTTT. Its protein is CSVVVHPGPEAFF.

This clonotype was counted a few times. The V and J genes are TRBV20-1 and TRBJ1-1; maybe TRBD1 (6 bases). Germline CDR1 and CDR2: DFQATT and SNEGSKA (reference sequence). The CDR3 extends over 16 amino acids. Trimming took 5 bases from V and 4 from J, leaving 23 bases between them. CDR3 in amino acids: CSAAQRSGGWVTEAFF. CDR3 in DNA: TGCAGTGCTGCCCAAAGGTCGGGGGGCTGGGTCACTGAAGCTTTCTTT.

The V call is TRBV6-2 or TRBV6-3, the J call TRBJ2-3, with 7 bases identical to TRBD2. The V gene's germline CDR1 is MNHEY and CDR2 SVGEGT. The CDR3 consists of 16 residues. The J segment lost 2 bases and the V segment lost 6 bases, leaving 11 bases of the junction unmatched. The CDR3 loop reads CASSHRKREITDTQYF. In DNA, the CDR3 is TGTGCCAGCAGCCATAGGAAGCGGGAAATCACAGATACGCAGTATTTT.

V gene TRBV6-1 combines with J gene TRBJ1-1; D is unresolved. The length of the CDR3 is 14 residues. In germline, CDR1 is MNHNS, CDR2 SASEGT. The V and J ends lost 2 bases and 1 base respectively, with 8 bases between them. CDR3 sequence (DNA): TGTGCCAGCAGTGAAAGACACCCGAACACTGAAGCTTTCTTT. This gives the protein CASSERHPNTEAFF.

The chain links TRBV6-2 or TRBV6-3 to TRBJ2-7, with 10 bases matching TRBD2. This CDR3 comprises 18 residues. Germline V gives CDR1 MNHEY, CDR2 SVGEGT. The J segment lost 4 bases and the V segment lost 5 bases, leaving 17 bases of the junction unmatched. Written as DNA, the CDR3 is TGTGCCAGCAGTCACCCCTACCGAGGACTAGCGGTATGGTACGAGCAGTACTTC. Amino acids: CASSHPYRGLAVWYEQYF.

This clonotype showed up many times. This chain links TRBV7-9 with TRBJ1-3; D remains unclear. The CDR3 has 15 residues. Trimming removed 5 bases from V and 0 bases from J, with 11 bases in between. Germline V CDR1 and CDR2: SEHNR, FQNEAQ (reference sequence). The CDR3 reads CASSPPGYSGNTIYF. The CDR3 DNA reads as TGTGCCAGCAGCCCCCCGGGATACTCTGGAAACACCATATATTTT.

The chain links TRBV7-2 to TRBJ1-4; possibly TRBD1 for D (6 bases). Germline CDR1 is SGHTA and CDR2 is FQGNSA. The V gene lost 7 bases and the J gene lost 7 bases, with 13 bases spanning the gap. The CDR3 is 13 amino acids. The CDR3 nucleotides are TGTGCCAGCAACCTACAGGGTTCTGAAAAACTGTTTTTT. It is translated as CASNLQGSEKLFF. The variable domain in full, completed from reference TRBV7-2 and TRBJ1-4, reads GAGVSQSPSNKVTEKGKDVELRCDPISGHTALYWYRQSLGQGLEFLIYFQGNSAPDKSGLPSDRFSAERTGGSVSTLTIQRTQQEDSAVYLCASNLQGSEKLFFGSGTQLSVL.

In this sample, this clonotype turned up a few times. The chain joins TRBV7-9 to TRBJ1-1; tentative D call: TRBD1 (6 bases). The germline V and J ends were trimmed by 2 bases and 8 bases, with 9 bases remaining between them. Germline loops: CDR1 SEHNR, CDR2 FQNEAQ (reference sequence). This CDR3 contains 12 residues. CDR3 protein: CASSLSGEEAFF. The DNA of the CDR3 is TGTGCCAGCAGCTTATCAGGGGAAGAAGCTTTCTTT.

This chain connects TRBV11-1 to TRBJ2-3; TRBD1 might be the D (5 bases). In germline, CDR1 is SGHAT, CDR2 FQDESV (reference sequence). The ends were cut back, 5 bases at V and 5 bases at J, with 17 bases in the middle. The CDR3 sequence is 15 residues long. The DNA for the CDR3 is TGTGCCAGCAGCACCCCCCGTGAAGGGGAAGATACGCAGTATTTT. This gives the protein CASSTPREGEDTQYF.